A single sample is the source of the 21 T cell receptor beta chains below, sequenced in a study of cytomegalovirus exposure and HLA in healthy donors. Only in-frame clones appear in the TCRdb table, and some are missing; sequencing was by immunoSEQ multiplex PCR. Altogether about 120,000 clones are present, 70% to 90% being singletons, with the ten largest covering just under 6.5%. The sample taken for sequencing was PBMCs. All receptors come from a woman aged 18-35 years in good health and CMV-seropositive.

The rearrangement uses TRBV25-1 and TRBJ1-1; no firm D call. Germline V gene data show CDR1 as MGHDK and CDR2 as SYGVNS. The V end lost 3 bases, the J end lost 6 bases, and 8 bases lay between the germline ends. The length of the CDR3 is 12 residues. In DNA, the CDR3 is TGTGCCAGCAGTGATTTAATAGCTGAAGCTTTCTTT. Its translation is CASSDLIAEAFF.

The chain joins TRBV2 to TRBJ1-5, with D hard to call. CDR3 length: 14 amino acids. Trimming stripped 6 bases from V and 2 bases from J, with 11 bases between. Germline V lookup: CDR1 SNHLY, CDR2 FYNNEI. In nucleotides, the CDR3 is TGTGCCAGCAGCCCCGACGGGGGCAATCAGCCCCAGCATTTT. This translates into CASSPDGGNQPQHF.

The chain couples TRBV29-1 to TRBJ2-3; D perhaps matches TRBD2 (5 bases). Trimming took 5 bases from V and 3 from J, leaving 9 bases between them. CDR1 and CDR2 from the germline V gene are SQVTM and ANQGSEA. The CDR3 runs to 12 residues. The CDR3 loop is CSVNPGTDTQYF. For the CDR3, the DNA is TGCAGCGTTAACCCGGGGACAGATACGCAGTATTTT.

The CDR3 sequence is CASSIGGIPYEQYF. The CDR3 nucleotides are TGCGCCAGCAGCATAGGAGGGATTCCCTACGAGCAGTACTTC. The chain links TRBV5-1 to TRBJ2-7; a possible D gene is TRBD2 (6 bases). The germline gives CDR1 SGHRS, CDR2 YFSETQ. V was shortened by 4 bases and J by 2 bases, with 13 bases between the two germline ends. The CDR3 is made up of 14 amino acids.

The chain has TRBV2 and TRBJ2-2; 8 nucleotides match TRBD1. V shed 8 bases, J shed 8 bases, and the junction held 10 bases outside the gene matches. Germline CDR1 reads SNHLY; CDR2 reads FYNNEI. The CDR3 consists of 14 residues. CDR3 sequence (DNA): TGTGCCAGCTATGGACAGGGCCCGGTAGGGGAGCTGTTTTTT. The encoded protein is CASYGQGPVGELFF.

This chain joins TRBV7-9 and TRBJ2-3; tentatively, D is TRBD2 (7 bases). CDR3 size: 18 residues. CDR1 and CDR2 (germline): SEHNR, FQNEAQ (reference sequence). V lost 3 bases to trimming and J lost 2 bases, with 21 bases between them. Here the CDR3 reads CASSFRYAVGGATDTQYF. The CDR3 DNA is TGTGCCAGCAGCTTTAGATATGCGGTGGGGGGGGCCACAGATACGCAGTATTTT.

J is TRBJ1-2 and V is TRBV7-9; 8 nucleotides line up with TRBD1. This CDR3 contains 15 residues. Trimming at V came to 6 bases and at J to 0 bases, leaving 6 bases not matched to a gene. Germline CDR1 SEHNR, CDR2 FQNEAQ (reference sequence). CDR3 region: CASRPSTGANYGYTF. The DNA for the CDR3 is TGTGCCAGCAGACCGTCGACAGGGGCTAACTATGGCTACACCTTC.

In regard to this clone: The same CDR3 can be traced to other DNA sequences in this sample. DNA of the CDR3: TGTGCCAGCAGCTTGGGGCAGGGATCCTACGAGCAGTACTTC. This gives the protein CASSLGQGSYEQYF. The chain has TRBV5-6 and TRBJ2-7, with D perhaps matching TRBD1 (5 bases). The germline V gene has CDR1 SGHDT and CDR2 YYEEEE. V was shortened by 0 bases and J by 1 base, with 8 bases between the two germline ends. This CDR3 spans 14 amino acids.

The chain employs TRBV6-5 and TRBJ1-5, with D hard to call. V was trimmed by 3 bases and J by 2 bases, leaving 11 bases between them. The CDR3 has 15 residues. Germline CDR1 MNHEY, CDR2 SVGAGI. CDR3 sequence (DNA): TGTGCCAGCAGTTATGGCAGTGAAGGCAATCAGCCCCAGCATTTT. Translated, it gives CASSYGSEGNQPQHF.

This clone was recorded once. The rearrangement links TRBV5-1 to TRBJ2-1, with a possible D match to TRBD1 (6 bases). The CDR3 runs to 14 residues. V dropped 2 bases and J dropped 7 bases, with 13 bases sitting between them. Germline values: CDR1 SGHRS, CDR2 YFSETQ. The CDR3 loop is CASSFTGQTNEQFF. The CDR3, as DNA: TGCGCCAGCAGCTTTACAGGACAGACTAATGAGCAGTTCTTC.

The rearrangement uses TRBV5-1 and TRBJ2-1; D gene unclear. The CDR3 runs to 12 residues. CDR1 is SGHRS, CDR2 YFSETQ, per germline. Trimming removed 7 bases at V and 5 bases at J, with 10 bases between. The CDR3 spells CASVSVDNEQFF. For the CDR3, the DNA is TGCGCCAGCGTAAGCGTGGACAATGAGCAGTTCTTC.

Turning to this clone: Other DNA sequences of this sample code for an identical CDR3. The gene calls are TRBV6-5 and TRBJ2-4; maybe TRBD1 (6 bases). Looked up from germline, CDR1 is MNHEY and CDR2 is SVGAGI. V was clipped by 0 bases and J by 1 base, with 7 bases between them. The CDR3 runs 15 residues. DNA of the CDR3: TGTGCCAGCAGTTACTCGAGGGGGGCCAAAAACATTCAGTACTTC. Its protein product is CASSYSRGAKNIQYF.

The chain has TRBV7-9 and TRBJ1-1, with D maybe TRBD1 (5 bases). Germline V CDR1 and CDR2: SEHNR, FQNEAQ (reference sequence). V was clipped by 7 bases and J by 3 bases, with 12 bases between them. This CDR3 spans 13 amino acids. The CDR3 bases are TGTGCCAGCACCAAAGACAGCTACACTGAAGCTTTCTTT. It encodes CASTKDSYTEAFF.

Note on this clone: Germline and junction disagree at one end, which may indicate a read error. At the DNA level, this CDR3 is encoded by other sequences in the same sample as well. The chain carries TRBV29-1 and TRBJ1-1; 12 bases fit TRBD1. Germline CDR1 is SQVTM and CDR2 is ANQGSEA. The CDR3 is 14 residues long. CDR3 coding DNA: TGCAGCGTTATACCGGGACAGGGGGCCGGTGAAGCCTTCTTT. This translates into CSVIPGQGAGEAFF.

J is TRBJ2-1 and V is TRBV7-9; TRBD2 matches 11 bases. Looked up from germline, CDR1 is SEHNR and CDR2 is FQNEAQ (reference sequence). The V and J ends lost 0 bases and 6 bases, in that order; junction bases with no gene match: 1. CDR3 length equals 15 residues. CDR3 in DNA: TGTGCCAGCAGCTTAGCCCTAGCGGGAGGCAATGAGCAGTTCTTC. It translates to CASSLALAGGNEQFF.

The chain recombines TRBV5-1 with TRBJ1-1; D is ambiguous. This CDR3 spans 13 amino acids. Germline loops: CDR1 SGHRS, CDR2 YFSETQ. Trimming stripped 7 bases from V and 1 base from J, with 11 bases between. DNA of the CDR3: TGCGCCAGCGGCTGGTCAGAGAACACTGAAGCTTTCTTT. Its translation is CASGWSENTEAFF.

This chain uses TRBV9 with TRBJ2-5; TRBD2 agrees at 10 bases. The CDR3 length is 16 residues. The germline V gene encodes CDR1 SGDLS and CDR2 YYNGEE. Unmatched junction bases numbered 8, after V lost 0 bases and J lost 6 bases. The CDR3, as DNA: TGTGCCAGCAGCGTAGTGGCTAGCGGGAGTAACAAGACCCAGTACTTC. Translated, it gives CASSVVASGSNKTQYF.

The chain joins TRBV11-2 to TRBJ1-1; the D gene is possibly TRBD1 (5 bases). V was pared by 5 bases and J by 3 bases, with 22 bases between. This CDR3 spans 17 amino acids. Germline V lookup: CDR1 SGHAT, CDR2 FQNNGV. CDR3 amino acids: CASSTSLVGGVDTEAFF. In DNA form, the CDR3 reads TGTGCCAGCAGCACGAGCCTTGTGGGGGGGGTGGACACTGAAGCTTTCTTT. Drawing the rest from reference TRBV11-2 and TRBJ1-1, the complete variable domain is EAGVAQSPRYKIIEKRQSVAFWCNPISGHATLYWYQQILGQGPKLLIQFQNNGVVDDSQLPKDRFSAERLKGVDSTLKIQPAKLEDSAVYLCASSTSLVGGVDTEAFFGQGTRLTVV.

The CDR3 DNA reads TGCGCCAGCAGTTTGCAGGGCGAGGATGGCTACACCTTC. This encodes CASSLQGEDGYTF. The V gene is TRBV5-1, the J gene TRBJ1-2, with a tentative D call TRBD1 (5 bases). Between the trimmed V and J ends, which lost 5 bases and 6 bases, there was a span of 14 bases. From germline, CDR1 is SGHRS and CDR2 YFSETQ. This CDR3 spans 13 amino acids.

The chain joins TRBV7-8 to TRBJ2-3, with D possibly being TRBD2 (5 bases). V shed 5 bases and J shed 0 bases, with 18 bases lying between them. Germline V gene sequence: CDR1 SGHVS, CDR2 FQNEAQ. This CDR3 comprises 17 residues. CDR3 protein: CASSAAPFPGSTDTQYF. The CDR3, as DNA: TGTGCCAGCAGCGCAGCCCCCTTTCCGGGGAGCACAGATACGCAGTATTTT.

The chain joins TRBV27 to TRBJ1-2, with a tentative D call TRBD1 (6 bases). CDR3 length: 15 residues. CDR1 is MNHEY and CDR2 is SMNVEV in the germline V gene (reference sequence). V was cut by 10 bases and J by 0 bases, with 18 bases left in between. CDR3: CATSNGQLANYGYTF. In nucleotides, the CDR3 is TGTGCCACCAGCAACGGACAGTTGGCTAACTATGGCTACACCTTC.